What follows are 3 T cell receptor beta chains derived from one specimen sequenced in a study of CD8 T cells in Susac syndrome. Reverse transcription of about 0.5 to 1 ug RNA was performed with random hexamers. MiXCR was run by TCRdb on the immunoSEQ multiplex PCR reads, yielding one entry per CDR3 protein. Counted here are 100,000 to 150,000 distinct CDR3 sequences, 80% to 95% occurring once; the ten biggest clones make up 0.25% to 0.35%. Sequencing was done on a sample of CD8+ T cells from PBMCs. The origin of the receptors is a human donor with multiple sclerosis.

This chain joins TRBV19 and TRBJ2-7, with D possibly being TRBD2 (7 bases). From germline, CDR1 is LNHDA and CDR2 SQIVND (reference sequence). The CDR3 spans 14 residues. V was pared by 1 base and J by 2 bases, with 9 bases between. For the CDR3, the DNA is TGTGCCAGTAGTATAGCCGGGGGGCCCTACGAGCAGTACTTC. Protein product: CASSIAGGPYEQYF. Variable domain in full (rest from reference TRBV19 and TRBJ2-7): DGGITQSPKYLFRKEGQNVTLSCEQNLNHDAMYWYRQDPGQGLRLIYYSQIVNDFQKGDIAEGYSVSREKKESFPLTVTSAQKNPTAFYLCASSIAGGPYEQYFGPGTRLTVT.

The chain combines TRBV6-5 with TRBJ1-4; D not certain. Deletions cut 0 bases from V and 0 bases from J, with 5 bases between. The CDR3 sequence is 15 residues long. Per the germline V gene, CDR1 is MNHEY and CDR2 is SVGAGI. CDR3 amino acids: CASSYSPATNEKLFF. CDR3 nucleotide sequence: TGTGCCAGCAGTTACTCGCCAGCAACTAATGAAAAACTGTTTTTT.

This clonotype has a single count. The CDR3 DNA is TGTGCCACCAGTGATCTCAGGGGTTCCAGGATGAACACTGAAGCTTTCTTT. This gives the protein CATSDLRGSRMNTEAFF. The V call is TRBV24-1, the J call TRBJ1-1; TRBD1 is a possible D gene (6 bases). This CDR3 is built from 17 residues. V lost 3 bases to trimming and J lost 0 bases, with 16 bases between them. Germline loops: CDR1 KGHDR, CDR2 SFDVKD.